This TCR beta chain was identified in a study of control samples from healthy donors and cancer patients. Libraries were prepared by immunoSEQ multiplex PCR; TCRdb keeps only in-frame clonotypes and omits some of them. The sample carries tens of thousands of clones, roughly 93% recorded once. Sequencing input: blood. This TCR was recovered from a woman in her late teens or twenties in good health.

In DNA form, the CDR3 reads TGTGCCAGCAGCGTAAGAGTGTCTGGAAACACCATATATTTT. Amino acid sequence: CASSVRVSGNTIYF. The rearrangement uses TRBV9 and TRBJ1-3; D gene uncertain. CDR3 size: 14 residues. Germline-derived CDR1 and CDR2 are SGDLS and YYNGEE. Trimming removed 1 base from V and 1 base from J, with 6 bases in between.